This entry concerns a single TCR beta chain. Germline CDR1 reads SGHAT; CDR2 reads FQNNGV. The CDR3 is made up of 13 amino acids. With 2 bases removed from V and 13 bases from J, the gap between germline ends came to 17 bases. This sample was included in a study of blood T cell repertoires in COVID-19. The table came from immunoSEQ multiplex PCR; TCRdb's copy has only in-frame clones and leaves some out. The table has over 250,000 clones, 89% seen once. This TCR was recovered from a man in his fifties or sixties with acute or convalescent COVID-19. The V call is TRBV11-2, the J call TRBJ1-2, with a tentative D call TRBD1 (6 bases). What was sequenced was peripheral blood. CDR3 DNA sequence: TGTGCCAGCAGCTTATCGGCTGGGCAGGGGATCACCTTC. Amino acid sequence: CASSLSAGQGITF.